A single sample gave rise to the 6 T cell receptor beta chains below, sequenced in a study of cytomegalovirus exposure and HLA in healthy donors. The PCR had 60 Vbeta and 13 Jbeta primers. Profiled with immunoSEQ multiplex PCR; TCRdb holds only in-frame clones, not every one. The sample consists of about 170,000 clones, approximately 84% of them appearing once. Sequencing used PBMCs. The receptors stem from a woman aged 45-65 years in good health and CMV-seropositive.

The rearrangement uses TRBV4-3 and TRBJ2-7, with 7 bases aligning to TRBD1. The CDR3 spans 15 residues. The V and J ends lost 1 base and 3 bases, in that order; junction bases with no gene match: 6. The germline gives CDR1 LGHNA, CDR2 YSLEER. The CDR3 reads CASSQGTGVGYEQYF. The CDR3 DNA reads TGCGCCAGCAGCCAAGGCACAGGGGTTGGCTACGAGCAGTACTTC.

The rearrangement links TRBV7-2 to TRBJ2-2; the D is unclear. V was trimmed by 1 base and J by 2 bases, leaving 5 bases between them. The CDR3 totals 14 residues. Germline values: CDR1 SGHTA, CDR2 FQGNSA. For the CDR3, the DNA is TGTGCCAGCAGCTTAGGCACAAACACCGGGGAGCTGTTTTTT. Encoded protein: CASSLGTNTGELFF.

The J gene is TRBJ1-1, the V gene TRBV7-2; D may be TRBD1 (5 bases). Germline CDR1 and CDR2: SGHTA and FQGNSA. V was trimmed by 3 bases and J by 3 bases, leaving 11 bases between them. The CDR3 has 14 residues. The CDR3 region is CASSLIGGDTEAFF. The CDR3 bases are TGTGCCAGCAGCTTGATTGGAGGGGACACTGAAGCTTTCTTT.

The chain employs TRBV7-9 and TRBJ2-5; D may be TRBD2 (6 bases). V dropped 5 bases and J dropped 11 bases, with 15 bases sitting between them. The CDR3 contains 12 residues. The germline CDR1 and CDR2 sequences are SEHNR and FQNEAQ (reference sequence). The CDR3 DNA is TGTGCCAGCAGCCGACTAGTTGAGGAGCAGTACTTC. Amino acids: CASSRLVEEQYF.

With regard to this clone: At one end the junction does not follow the germline gene, possibly because of a read error. J is TRBJ2-5 and V is TRBV7-9, with unresolved D. The CDR3 length is 12 residues. Germline loops: CDR1 SEHNR, CDR2 FQNEAQ (reference sequence). The CDR3, as DNA: TGTTCCAGCAGCTTTACACAAGAGACCCAGTACTTC. Residues: CSSSFTQETQYF.

Only one count was recorded for this clone. V gene TRBV27 combines with J gene TRBJ2-7; TRBD1 matches 9 bases. Looked up from germline, CDR1 is MNHEY and CDR2 is SMNVEV (reference sequence). CDR3 length equals 15 residues. The V gene end was trimmed by 4 bases and the J gene end by 0 bases; junction bases not matched to a gene: 4. The CDR3, as DNA: TGTGCCAGCAGTTCCCGGACAGGGGCCTCCTACGAGCAGTACTTC. Its protein is CASSSRTGASYEQYF.